The 6 T cell receptor beta chains below were found in one sample sequenced in a study of control samples from healthy donors and cancer patients. Profiling relied on immunoSEQ multiplex PCR, and the TCRdb table lists in-frame clones only, not all of them. The repertoire holds about 34,000 clones, with about 88% as singletons. Sequencing input: PBMCs. These receptor sequences come from a woman aged 40 to 49 with lung cancer.

The chain is built from TRBV11-3 and TRBJ2-1, with a tentative D call TRBD1 (6 bases). The CDR3 has 12 amino acids. Germline V gene sequence: CDR1 SGHNT, CDR2 YENEEA. Deletions cut 5 bases from V and 15 bases from J, with 17 bases between. Written as DNA, the CDR3 is TGTGCCAGCAGCACGGACAGTCCTGGACTGTTCTTC. As protein: CASSTDSPGLFF.

CDR3 DNA: TGTGCCAGTAGCCCTTCAGGGGGGACTAATGAAAAACTGTTTTTT. Its protein product is CASSPSGGTNEKLFF. V and J are TRBV19 and TRBJ1-4, with TRBD1 matching over 7 bases. V gave up 6 bases and J gave up 2 bases; unmatched junction bases: 6. The CDR3 consists of 15 residues. CDR1 is LNHDA and CDR2 is SQIVND in the germline V gene (reference sequence).

V is TRBV7-2 and J is TRBJ2-5, with D possibly being TRBD1 or TRBD2 (6 bases each). V lost 0 bases and J lost 4, with 9 bases in between. The length of the CDR3 is 14 residues. From germline, CDR1 is SGHTA and CDR2 FQGNSA. Here the CDR3 reads CASSLAGGSETQYF. In nucleotides, the CDR3 is TGTGCCAGCAGCTTAGCGGGGGGCTCAGAGACCCAGTACTTC.

This clone was recorded only once. CDR3 in amino acids: CASSVEGPSTGELFF. DNA for the CDR3: TGTGCCAGCAGCGTAGAGGGACCGAGCACCGGGGAGCTGTTTTTT. The chain is built from TRBV9 and TRBJ2-2, with D perhaps matching TRBD1 or TRBD2 (5 bases each). Per germline, CDR1 SGDLS and CDR2 YYNGEE. V lost 0 bases, J lost 4 bases, and 10 bases lay in between. The CDR3 length is 15 residues.

The gene calls are TRBV30 and TRBJ2-1; TRBD2 is a possible D gene (6 bases). With 5 bases removed from V and 2 bases from J, the gap between germline ends came to 19 bases. This CDR3 spans 16 amino acids. Germline-derived CDR1 and CDR2 are GTSNPN and SVGIG (reference sequence). Here the CDR3 reads CAWGGGGGNTYNEQFF. CDR3 sequence (DNA): TGTGCCTGGGGCGGCGGTGGGGGGAACACCTACAATGAGCAGTTCTTC.

As for this clone: Its ends do not fully match the called genes, so a read error is possible. The genes are TRBV2 and TRBJ2-1; no clear D. This CDR3 has 11 residues. Looked up from germline, CDR1 is SNHLY and CDR2 is FYNNEI. This CDR3 reads CASSVALDGLF. As DNA, the CDR3 is TGTGCCAGCAGTGTGGCGCTGGACGGACTCTTC.